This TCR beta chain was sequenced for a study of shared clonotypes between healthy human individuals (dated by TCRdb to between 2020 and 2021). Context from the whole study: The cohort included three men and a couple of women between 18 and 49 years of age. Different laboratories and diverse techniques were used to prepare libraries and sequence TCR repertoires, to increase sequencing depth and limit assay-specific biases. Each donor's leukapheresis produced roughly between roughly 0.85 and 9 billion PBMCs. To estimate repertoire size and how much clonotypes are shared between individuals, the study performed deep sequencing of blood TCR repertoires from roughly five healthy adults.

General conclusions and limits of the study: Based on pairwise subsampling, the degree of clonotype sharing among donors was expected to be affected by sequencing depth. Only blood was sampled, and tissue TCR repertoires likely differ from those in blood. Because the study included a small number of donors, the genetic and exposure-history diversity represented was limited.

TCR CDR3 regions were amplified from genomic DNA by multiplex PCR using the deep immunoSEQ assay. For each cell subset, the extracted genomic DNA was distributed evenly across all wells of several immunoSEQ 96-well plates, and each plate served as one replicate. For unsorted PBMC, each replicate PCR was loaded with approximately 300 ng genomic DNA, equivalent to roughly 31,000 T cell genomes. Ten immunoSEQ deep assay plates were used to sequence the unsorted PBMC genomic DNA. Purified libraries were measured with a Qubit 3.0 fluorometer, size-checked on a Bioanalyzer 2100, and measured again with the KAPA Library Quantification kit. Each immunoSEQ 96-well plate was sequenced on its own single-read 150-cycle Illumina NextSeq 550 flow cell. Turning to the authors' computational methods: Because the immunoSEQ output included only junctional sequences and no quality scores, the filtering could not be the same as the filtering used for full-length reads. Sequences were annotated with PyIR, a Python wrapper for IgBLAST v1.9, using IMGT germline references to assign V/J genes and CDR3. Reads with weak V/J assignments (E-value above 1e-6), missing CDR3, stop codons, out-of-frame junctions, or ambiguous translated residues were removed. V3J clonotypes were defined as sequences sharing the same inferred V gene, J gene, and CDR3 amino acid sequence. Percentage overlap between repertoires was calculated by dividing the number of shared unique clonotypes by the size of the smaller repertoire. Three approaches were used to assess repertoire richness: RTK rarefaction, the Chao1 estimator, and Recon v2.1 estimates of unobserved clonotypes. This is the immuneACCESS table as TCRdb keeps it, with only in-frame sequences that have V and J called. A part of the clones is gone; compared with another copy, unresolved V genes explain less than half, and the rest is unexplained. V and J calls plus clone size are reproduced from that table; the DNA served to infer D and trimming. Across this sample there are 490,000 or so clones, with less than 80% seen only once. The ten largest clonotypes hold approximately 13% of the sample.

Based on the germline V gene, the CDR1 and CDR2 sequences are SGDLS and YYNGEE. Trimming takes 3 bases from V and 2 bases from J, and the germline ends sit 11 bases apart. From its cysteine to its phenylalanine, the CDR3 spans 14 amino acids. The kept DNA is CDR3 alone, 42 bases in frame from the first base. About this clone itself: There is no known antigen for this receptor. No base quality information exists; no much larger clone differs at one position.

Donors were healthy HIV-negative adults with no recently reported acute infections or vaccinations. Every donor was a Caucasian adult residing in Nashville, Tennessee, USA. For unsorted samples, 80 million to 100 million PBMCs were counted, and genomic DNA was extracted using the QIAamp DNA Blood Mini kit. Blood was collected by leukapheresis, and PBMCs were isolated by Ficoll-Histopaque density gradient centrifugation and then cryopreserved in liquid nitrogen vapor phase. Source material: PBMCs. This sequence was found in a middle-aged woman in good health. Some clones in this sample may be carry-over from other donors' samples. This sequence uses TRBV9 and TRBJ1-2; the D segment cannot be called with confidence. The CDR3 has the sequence CASSETPQNYGYTF. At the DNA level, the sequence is TGTGCCAGCAGCGAAACACCACAGAACTATGGCTACACCTTC.